Shown below are 6 T cell receptor beta chains from a single sample sequenced in a study of shared clonotypes between healthy human individuals. The protocol was immunoSEQ multiplex PCR, while the TCRdb copy is restricted to in-frame clones and leaves out a portion. The sample consists of millions of clones, roughly nine tenths of them appearing once. Sequenced sample: naive CD4+ T cells sorted from blood. Described subset: CD45RA+ positively selected. All receptors come from a man younger than 30 in good health.

On this clone: The sample holds other DNA sequences that translate to the same CDR3. The chain uses TRBV29-1 and TRBJ2-3, with D unresolved. Per germline, CDR1 SQVTM and CDR2 ANQGSEA. The CDR3 loop spans 11 amino acids. V was trimmed by 6 bases and J by 0 bases, leaving 4 bases between them. CDR3 DNA: TGCAGCGTCGGGAGCACAGATACGCAGTATTTT. Its translation: CSVGSTDTQYF.

In the case of this clone: The sample contains more than one DNA sequence encoding this CDR3. V usage is TRBV6-5 and J usage is TRBJ2-7; 9 positions agree with TRBD1. CDR3 length equals 14 residues. Germline V gives CDR1 MNHEY, CDR2 SVGAGI. The V segment lost 6 bases and the J segment 1 base; nucleotides outside the gene matches: 4. CDR3 amino acids: CASRTGGSSYEQYF. DNA for the CDR3: TGTGCCAGCAGGACAGGGGGTTCTTCCTACGAGCAGTACTTC.

This clone was detected once. In DNA form, the CDR3 reads TGTGCCACCAACGGACAGGGGGAAGGTGGAAACACCATATATTTT. As protein: CATNGQGEGGNTIYF. The chain links TRBV28 to TRBJ1-3; 10 nucleotides line up with TRBD1. Germline values: CDR1 MDHEN, CDR2 SYDVKM. The CDR3 is 15 amino acids. Trimming at V came to 10 bases and at J to 3 bases, leaving 9 bases not matched to a gene.

This clone appeared a single time. V usage is TRBV7-9 and J usage is TRBJ2-3; no definite D call. Germline CDR1 reads SEHNR; CDR2 reads FQNEAQ (reference sequence). V was shortened by 5 bases and J by 2 bases, with 17 bases between the two germline ends. The CDR3 totals 16 residues. CDR3 in DNA: TGTGCCAGCAGCCTTAGAGAGTGGGGTTACACAGATACGCAGTATTTT. Translation gives CASSLREWGYTDTQYF.

V is TRBV11-2 and J is TRBJ2-1, with 10 nucleotides matching TRBD2. The CDR3 covers 16 residues. Germline lookup yields CDR1 SGHAT and CDR2 FQNNGV. With 5 bases clipped from V and 2 bases from J, the junction kept 6 bases outside the gene matches. For the CDR3, the DNA is TGTGCCAGCAGCCAGCGGAGCGGGGGGGCCTACAATGAGCAGTTCTTC. This sequence encodes CASSQRSGGAYNEQFF.

The V call is TRBV11-2, the J call TRBJ2-7, with no clear D. Trimming removed 0 bases at V and 0 bases at J, with 6 bases between. The CDR3 sequence is 14 residues long. Germline CDR1 and CDR2: SGHAT and FQNNGV. The CDR3 loop reads CASSLDSLSYEQYF. CDR3 DNA: TGTGCCAGCAGCTTAGACAGCCTCTCCTACGAGCAGTACTTC. Together with reference TRBV11-2 and TRBJ2-7, the CDR3 gives the full variable domain: EAGVAQSPRYKIIEKRQSVAFWCNPISGHATLYWYQQILGQGPKLLIQFQNNGVVDDSQLPKDRFSAERLKGVDSTLKIQPAKLEDSAVYLCASSLDSLSYEQYFGPGTRLTVT.